The T cell receptor beta chain described here comes from a study of T cell responses to AZD1222 COVID-19 vaccine (dated by TCRdb to the early 2020s). Turning to the overall study: AZD1222 recipients given second doses at about 4 weeks or at about 12 weeks were pooled, since spike-specific TCR depth and breadth were not found to differ between the two schedules. Trial participants were enrolled by age into 18-55, 56-69 and 70-plus year subgroups, with around 150, 28 and 57 TCR-sequenced participants respectively. TCR sequencing was performed for roughly 250 trial participants, of whom about 200 were given two doses of AZD1222 and 26 were given two doses of MenACWY control vaccine. The paper's findings and limits, for the study overall: Spike-specific TCR breadth and depth rose significantly after two AZD1222 doses compared with day 0 and with MenACWY recipients. In the small 56-69-year group, the increase in depth fell short of significance, most likely because of low power. Participants were mostly white British and included more females than males, and it was suggested by the authors that clonal diversity may have been underestimated. Only a handful of AZD1222 recipients were SARS-CoV-2 seropositive at baseline, limiting conclusions about previously exposed vaccinees. The vaccine-associated CD4 TCRs covered the entire spike protein, and the dominant responses fell in regions 160-218 and 743-854. Reportedly, close to half of the unique spike-specific TCRs recognized epitopes lying outside the regions that are mutated in the B.1.351 and B.1.1.7 variants. No day 14 peak-response samples were available, so repertoires were characterized only after the peak T cell response.

In the paper's terms, the time point label means: baseline before first vaccination. Vaccinee samples were obtained from the UK trials COV001 and COV002, which included a single-blind randomized controlled phase 2/3 trial of AZD1222 (ChAdOx1 nCoV-19) in healthy adults. Trial participant PBMC samples were collected at day 0 and day 28 after the second dose for TCRbeta chain sequencing. Points on this clone: The target of this receptor is not known. Base qualities are not recorded, but no much larger clone differs from it by a single base.

The CDR3 regions of human TCRbeta chains were analyzed by immunosequencing. The paper's processing steps were these. Repertoire TCRs were checked for matches against a reference library of SARS-CoV-2-specific TCRs that had been generated using the MIRA antigen-specificity platform. Breadth was defined as the fraction of unique TCRs that were SARS-CoV-2-associated, and depth was defined as the fraction of total T cells that were SARS-CoV-2-associated. Each spike-specific TCR was assigned to its reactive spike region and to a CD4 or CD8 class using the MIRA data. Log10-transformed breadth and depth values were compared by one-way ANOVA with Sidak's multiple comparisons tests. Drawn from immuneACCESS, this table holds only the in-frame rearrangements with V and J called that TCRdb kept. Clones are partly lost; checked studies trace under half to an unresolved V gene and leave the rest unexplained. V and J calls and clone size are as listed in that table; D and trimming were resolved from the DNA. Recorded for this sample are some 200,000 clones; roughly 93% of them occurred a single time. The top ten hold roughly 0.98% of the sample.

The input for sequencing was peripheral blood, taken on day 0 of AZD1222 vaccination. This TCR was sampled from an adult in good health.

The DNA is TGTGCCAGCAGTTTAAGAGGGTTGACGTCTGGAAACACCATATATTTT. Translated, it gives CASSLRGLTSGNTIYF. The chain is assembled from TRBV27 and TRBJ1-3; the D gene cannot be named for sure. CDR1 and CDR2 were assigned from the germline V gene (reference sequence) as MNHEY and SMNVEV. The junction shows trimming of 2 bases on V and 1 base on J, plus 12 bases between the germline ends. There are 16 amino acids in the CDR3, from cysteine to phenylalanine inclusive. The only DNA kept is the CDR3, 48 bases in frame from the first base.